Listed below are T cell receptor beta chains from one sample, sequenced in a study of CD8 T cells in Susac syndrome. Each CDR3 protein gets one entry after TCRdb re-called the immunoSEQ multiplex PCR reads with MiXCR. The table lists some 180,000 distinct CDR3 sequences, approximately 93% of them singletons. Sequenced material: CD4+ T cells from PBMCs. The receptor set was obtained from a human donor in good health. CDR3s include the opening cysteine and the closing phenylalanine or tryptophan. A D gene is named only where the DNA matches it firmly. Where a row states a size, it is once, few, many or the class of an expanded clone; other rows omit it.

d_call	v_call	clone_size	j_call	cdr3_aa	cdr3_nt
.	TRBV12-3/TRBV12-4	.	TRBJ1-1	CASSVGTRGDTEALF	TGTGCCAGTTCGGTAGGGACCCGCGGGGACACTGAAGCTCTCTTT
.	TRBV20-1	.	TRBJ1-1	CSARESTNTEAFF	TGCAGTGCTAGGGAAAGCACGAACACTGAAGCTTTCTTT
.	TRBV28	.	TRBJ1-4	CASSLGPAGKLFF	TGTGCCAGCAGTTTGGGACCCGCCGGAAAACTGTTTTTT
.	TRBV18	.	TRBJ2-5	CASSPPVGRETQYF	TGTGCCAGCTCCCCCCCGGTGGGCCGGGAGACCCAGTACTTC
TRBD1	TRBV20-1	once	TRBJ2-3	CSAGSTGQVTDTQYF	TGCAGTGCTGGCTCCACGGGACAGGTGACAGATACGCAGTATTTT
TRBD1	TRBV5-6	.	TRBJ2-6	CASSGGPGQGFTGANVLTF	TGTGCCAGCAGCGGAGGCCCGGGACAGGGTTTTACTGGGGCCAACGTCCTGACTTTC
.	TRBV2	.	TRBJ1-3	CASSERGKAGNTIYF	TGTGCCAGCAGTGAACGGGGGAAGGCTGGAAACACCATATATTTT
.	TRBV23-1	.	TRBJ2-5	CASSPTSETQYF	TGCGCCAGCAGTCCCACTAGTGAGACCCAGTACTTC
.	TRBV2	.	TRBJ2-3	CASSRDSSSTDTQYF	TGTGCCAGCAGTAGGGACTCCTCTAGCACAGATACGCAGTATTTT
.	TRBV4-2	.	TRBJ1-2	CASSHPYTF	TGTGCCAGCAGCCACCCCTACACCTTC
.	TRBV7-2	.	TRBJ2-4	CASSIKGDIQYF	TGTGCCAGCAGCATAAAAGGGGACATTCAGTACTTC
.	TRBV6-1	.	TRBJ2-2	CASSERPPNTGELFF	TGTGCCAGCAGTGAACGGCCACCGAACACCGGGGAGCTGTTTTTT
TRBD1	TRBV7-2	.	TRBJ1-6	CASSSGQGSDIFNSPLHF	TGTGCCAGCAGCTCCGGACAGGGGTCCGACATTTTTAATTCACCCCTCCACTTT
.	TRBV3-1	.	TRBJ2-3	CASSQGGQVNTQYF	TGTGCCAGCAGCCAAGGAGGGCAAGTGAATACGCAGTATTTT
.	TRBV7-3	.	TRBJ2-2	CASSLIDNTGELFF	TGTGCCAGCAGCTTAATAGACAACACCGGGGAGCTGTTTTTT
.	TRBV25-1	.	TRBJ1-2	CASSESGRTDYGYTF	TGTGCCAGCAGTGAATCGGGCAGGACGGACTATGGCTACACCTTC
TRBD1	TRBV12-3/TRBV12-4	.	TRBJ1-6	CASSLRTGGMVPPLHF	TGTGCCAGCAGTCTAAGGACAGGGGGCATGGTTCCACCCCTCCACTTT
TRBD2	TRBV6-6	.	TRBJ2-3	CASKRGELEQYF	TGTGCCAGCAAGCGGGGCGAGTTAGAGCAGTATTTT
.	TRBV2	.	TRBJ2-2	CASSRTQTGELFF	TGTGCCAGCAGCCGGACACAAACCGGGGAGCTGTTTTTT
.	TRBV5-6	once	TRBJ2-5	CASRDRDPKETQYF	TGTGCCAGCAGGGATAGGGATCCGAAAGAGACCCAGTACTTC
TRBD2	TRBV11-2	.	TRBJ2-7	CASSQRSGGPYEQYF	TGTGCCAGCAGCCAAAGGAGCGGGGGGCCCTACGAGCAGTACTTC
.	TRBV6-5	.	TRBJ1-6	CATWDSGLTASLHF	TGTGCCACTTGGGACTCCGGATTAACGGCATCCCTCCACTTT
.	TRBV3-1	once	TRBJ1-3	CASSFGRRSGNTIYF	TGTGCCAGCAGCTTTGGACGGCGCTCTGGAAACACCATATATTTT
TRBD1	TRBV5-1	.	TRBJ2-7	CASRETPNRGLYKQYF	TGCGCCAGCAGAGAAACCCCCAACAGGGGGCTATACAAGCAGTACTTC
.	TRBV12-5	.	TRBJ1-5	CASWSGVQPQHF	TGTGCTAGTTGGTCCGGGGTTCAGCCCCAGCATTTT
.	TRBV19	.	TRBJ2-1	CATKKGGLSYNEQFF	TGTGCCACCAAGAAGGGGGGGCTCTCCTACAATGAGCAGTTCTTC
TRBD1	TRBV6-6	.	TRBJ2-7	CASSLPRDRVDEQYF	TGTGCCAGCAGTTTACCCCGGGACAGGGTCGACGAGCAGTACTTC
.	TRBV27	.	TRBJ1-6	CASSLAKPWESLHF	TGTGCCAGCAGTTTAGCGAAGCCCTGGGAATCCCTCCACTTT